The 17 T cell receptor beta chains reported below all come from one sample, sequenced in a study of T cell repertoires in cytomegalovirus infection. TCRdb passed the reads through MiXCR, listing each CDR3 protein once. The sample includes a few hundred thousand distinct CDR3 sequences, around a tenth of them seen just once. Sequenced: PBMCs. These receptors originate from a human donor in good health (CMV status not recorded). Some clones in this sample may be carry-over from other donors' samples.

The chain carries TRBV13 and TRBJ1-6; D not certain. Trimming took 2 bases from V and 1 from J, leaving 12 bases between them. The CDR3 has 17 amino acids. The germline gives CDR1 PRHDT, CDR2 FYEKMQ (reference sequence). CDR3 region: CASSLSGGRSYNSPLHF. DNA for the CDR3: TGTGCCAGCAGCTTATCGGGCGGACGGTCCTATAATTCACCCCTCCACTTT. The full variable domain, completed using reference TRBV13 and TRBJ1-6, is AAGVIQSPRHLIKEKRETATLKCYPIPRHDTVYWYQQGPGQDPQFLISFYEKMQSDKGSIPDRFSAQQFSDYHSELNMSSLELGDSALYFCASSLSGGRSYNSPLHFGNGTRLTVT.

This clonotype was seen a handful of times. This chain connects TRBV6-8 to TRBJ2-3, with D possibly being TRBD1 (5 bases). The CDR3 length is 16 residues. The germline V gene encodes CDR1 MNHGY and CDR2 SAAAGT. Trimming removed 7 bases from V and 0 bases from J, with 17 bases in between. CDR3 in DNA: TGTGCCAGCATTCCTAGGGGAAGGGGCAGCACAGATACGCAGTATTTT. Translated: CASIPRGRGSTDTQYF.

The V gene is TRBV6-2 or TRBV6-3, the J gene TRBJ2-1; 10 nucleotides agree with TRBD2. Germline V lookup: CDR1 MNHEY, CDR2 SVGEGT. The CDR3 spans 16 residues. With V trimmed by 0 bases and J by 7 bases, 6 bases remained unmatched. The CDR3 DNA reads as TGTGCCAGCAGTTACTCCGTCAGCGGGAGGGCGAATGAGCAGTTCTTC. This encodes CASSYSVSGRANEQFF.

This clonotype was picked up many times. The V gene is TRBV7-2, the J gene TRBJ2-3, with 16 bases identical to TRBD2. With V trimmed by 3 bases and J by 3 bases, 9 bases remained unmatched. The germline V gene encodes CDR1 SGHTA and CDR2 FQGNSA. The length of the CDR3 is 19 residues. CDR3 residues: CASSFRPGLAGGPTDTQYF. In DNA, the CDR3 is TGTGCCAGCAGCTTCAGACCGGGACTAGCGGGAGGGCCGACAGATACGCAGTATTTT.

This clonotype was recorded many times. V usage is TRBV12-3 or TRBV12-4 and J usage is TRBJ1-2, with 8 bases matching TRBD1. The CDR3 spans 13 residues. With 7 bases clipped from V and 6 bases from J, the junction kept 7 bases outside the gene matches. CDR3 nucleotide sequence: TGTGCCAGCACCCTCGACAGGGGCAATGGCTACACCTTC. Translating gives CASTLDRGNGYTF.

In this sample, this clonotype turned up many times. The rearrangement uses TRBV7-6 and TRBJ1-2; maybe TRBD1 (6 bases). The V end lost 1 base, the J end lost 3 bases, and 18 bases lay between the germline ends. The CDR3 extends over 17 amino acids. Germline CDR1 reads SGHVS; CDR2 reads FNYEAQ. The CDR3 nucleotides are TGTGCCAGCAGCTTAGGAACAGGGAGGATAACTTACTATGGCTACACCTTC. Its translation is CASSLGTGRITYYGYTF. Supplemented by reference TRBV7-6 and TRBJ1-2, the full variable domain reads GAGVSQSPRYKVTKRGQDVALRCDPISGHVSLYWYRQALGQGPEFLTYFNYEAQQDKSGLPNDRFSAERPEGSISTLTIQRTEQRDSAMYRCASSLGTGRITYYGYTFGSGTRLTVV.

The gene calls are TRBV27 and TRBJ2-7; D not resolved. This CDR3 is built from 13 residues. V lost 2 bases to trimming and J lost 2 bases, with 7 bases between them. Germline-derived CDR1 and CDR2 are MNHEY and SMNVEV (reference sequence). The CDR3 loop reads CASSLMGTYEQYF. The CDR3 region has the DNA TGTGCCAGCAGTTTAATGGGGACCTACGAGCAGTACTTC.

The sample holds a few counts of this clonotype. The genes are TRBV20-1 and TRBJ2-7, with a possible D match to TRBD1 (7 bases). CDR1 and CDR2 (germline): DFQATT, SNEGSKA (reference sequence). There are 14 residues in the CDR3. V lost 6 bases, J lost 0 bases, and 15 bases lay in between. The CDR3 bases are TGCAGTGCGGGGAGACAGGGACTCTCCTACGAGCAGTACTTC. As protein: CSAGRQGLSYEQYF.

The rearrangement uses TRBV7-2 and TRBJ2-4; TRBD1 is a possible D gene (7 bases). The CDR3 covers 15 residues. Deletions cut 7 bases from V and 3 bases from J, with 16 bases between. Germline lookup yields CDR1 SGHTA and CDR2 FQGNSA. This chain's CDR3 is CASIGGQKGKNIQYF. The CDR3 DNA follows: TGTGCCAGCATCGGGGGACAGAAAGGCAAAAACATTCAGTACTTC.

This clonotype was recorded a few times. The chain uses TRBV11-3 and TRBJ2-7, with D uncertain. In germline, CDR1 is SGHNT, CDR2 YENEEA. V shed 2 bases and J shed 6 bases, with 11 bases lying between them. The CDR3 sequence is 13 residues long. The CDR3 DNA reads as TGTGCCAGCAGCTTAACCGATATTTCCGAGCAGTACTTC. It yields the protein CASSLTDISEQYF.

This clonotype was picked up many times. The chain links TRBV7-2 to TRBJ2-7; D assignment may be TRBD1 or TRBD2 (5 bases each). The germline V and J ends were trimmed by 5 bases and 7 bases, with 21 bases remaining between them. CDR3 size: 15 residues. Germline CDR1 SGHTA, CDR2 FQGNSA. The CDR3 bases are TGTGCCAGCAGCCTCCGGGGCGGTCTCGGTGAGGAGCAGTACTTC. Residues: CASSLRGGLGEEQYF.

This clonotype turned up a few times. This chain links TRBV7-9 with TRBJ1-1; TRBD1 is a possible D gene (5 bases). The germline CDR1 and CDR2 sequences are SEHNR and FQNEAQ (reference sequence). This CDR3 contains 14 residues. V was shortened by 5 bases and J by 4 bases, with 14 bases between the two germline ends. CDR3 bases: TGTGCCAGCAGCCCTCAGGGAAGGATCACTGAAGCTTTCTTT. Protein product: CASSPQGRITEAFF.

This sequence joins TRBV12-3 or TRBV12-4 and TRBJ1-5, with D unresolved. The CDR3 is 13 residues long. V was shortened by 6 bases and J by 2 bases, with 8 bases between the two germline ends. CDR3 DNA: TGTGCCAGCAGAGTGGACGGCAATCAGCCCCAGCATTTT. Translation: CASRVDGNQPQHF.

The rearrangement uses TRBV20-1 and TRBJ2-7, with D possibly matching TRBD1 (6 bases). Germline lookup yields CDR1 DFQATT and CDR2 SNEGSKA (reference sequence). The germline V and J ends were trimmed by 1 base and 5 bases, with 12 bases remaining between them. The CDR3 has 13 amino acids. CDR3 in amino acids: CSARARGQNEQYF. The CDR3 DNA reads TGCAGTGCTAGAGCCAGGGGCCAGAACGAGCAGTACTTC.

This clonotype was counted between two and nine times. The genes are TRBV6-2 or TRBV6-3 and TRBJ2-7, with TRBD1 as a possible D gene (6 bases). The germline gives CDR1 MNHEY, CDR2 SVGEGT. The V end lost 6 bases, the J end lost 5 bases, and 17 bases lay between the germline ends. The CDR3 sequence is 14 residues long. The CDR3 DNA is TGTGCCAGCAGATCTAACAGGGAATTGGACGAGCAGTACTTC. Protein sequence: CASRSNRELDEQYF.

This clonotype was seen repeatedly, ten times or more. V gene TRBV19 combines with J gene TRBJ1-2, with D tentatively TRBD1 (6 bases). The V end lost 7 bases, the J end lost 5 bases, and 20 bases lay between the germline ends. This CDR3 comprises 15 residues. The germline V gene encodes CDR1 LNHDA and CDR2 SQIVND (reference sequence). CDR3 residues: CASKSAQGSQYGYTF. In DNA, the CDR3 is TGTGCCAGTAAATCAGCACAGGGATCGCAGTATGGCTACACCTTC.

This clonotype has at least ten counts. This CDR3 reads CASSLGAGYNEQFF. CDR3 DNA sequence: TGTGCCAGCAGCTTGGGGGCCGGCTACAATGAGCAGTTCTTC. The rearrangement joins TRBV5-6 to TRBJ2-1, with unresolved D. The CDR3 is 14 residues long. Germline CDR1 reads SGHDT; CDR2 reads YYEEEE. V was clipped by 0 bases and J by 3 bases, with 7 bases between them. Full variable domain (remainder filled in from reference TRBV5-6 and TRBJ2-1): DAGVTQSPTHLIKTRGQQVTLRCSPKSGHDTVSWYQQALGQGPQFIFQYYEEEERQRGNFPDRFSGHQFPNYSSELNVNALLLGDSALYLCASSLGAGYNEQFFGPGTRLTVL.